Shown below are 9 T cell receptor beta chains from a single sample sequenced in a study of T cell responses to AZD1222 COVID-19 vaccine. TCRdb's copy holds only in-frame clones and misses some; the assay was immunoSEQ multiplex PCR. The sample has approximately 110,000 clones; just over 85% are singletons. The material was peripheral blood, obtained on day 0 of AZD1222 vaccination. These receptors were taken from an adult in good health.

The CDR3, as DNA: TGTGCCAGCAGCCTGACCTCGGGACAGCTCTCCTACGAGCAGTACTTC. Its protein is CASSLTSGQLSYEQYF. This sequence joins TRBV11-2 and TRBJ2-7, with 7 nucleotides matching TRBD1. V lost 5 bases, J lost 0 bases, and 10 bases stayed unmatched. CDR3 length equals 16 residues. Per germline, CDR1 SGHAT and CDR2 FQNNGV.

V and J are TRBV6-5 and TRBJ1-6; D is possibly TRBD1 (6 bases). The CDR3 sequence is 15 residues long. V lost 8 bases and J lost 4, with 15 bases in between. Looked up from germline, CDR1 is MNHEY and CDR2 is SVGAGI. As DNA, the CDR3 is TGTGCCAGCGGGGGGCGACAGGCTTATAATTCACCCCTCCACTTT. This sequence encodes CASGGRQAYNSPLHF.

The V and J genes are TRBV2 and TRBJ1-5, with TRBD1 as a possible D gene (5 bases). The CDR3 spans 16 residues. The V gene's germline CDR1 is SNHLY and CDR2 FYNNEI. V gave up 1 base and J gave up 2 bases, with 12 bases separating them. CDR3 loop: CASSEVWGRGNQPQHF. The CDR3 DNA is TGTGCCAGCAGTGAAGTCTGGGGACGCGGCAATCAGCCCCAGCATTTT.

This chain uses TRBV19 with TRBJ1-5; 8 nucleotides match TRBD1. Germline CDR1 and CDR2: LNHDA and SQIVND (reference sequence). The V segment lost 7 bases and the J segment 3 bases; nucleotides outside the gene matches: 5. This CDR3 has 14 residues. CDR3 amino acids: CASTWTGHNQPQHF. The CDR3 region has the DNA TGTGCCAGTACCTGGACAGGGCACAATCAGCCCCAGCATTTT. Complete variable domain (other parts from reference TRBV19 and TRBJ1-5): DGGITQSPKYLFRKEGQNVTLSCEQNLNHDAMYWYRQDPGQGLRLIYYSQIVNDFQKGDIAEGYSVSREKKESFPLTVTSAQKNPTAFYLCASTWTGHNQPQHFGDGTRLSIL.

The rearrangement joins TRBV5-5 to TRBJ2-5; TRBD1 matches at 10 bases. There are 17 residues in the CDR3. The trim removed 2 bases at V and 0 bases at J, leaving 7 bases unmatched. Germline CDR1 and CDR2: SGHKS and YYEKEE (reference sequence). As DNA, the CDR3 is TGTGCCAGCAGCTTTGGGGACAGGGGACCATACCAAGAGACCCAGTACTTC. Translated, it gives CASSFGDRGPYQETQYF.

The chain uses TRBV6-5 and TRBJ1-2, with 7 bases identical to TRBD1. J gave up 7 bases and V 6 bases, and 8 bases lay outside the gene matches. Germline V gene data show CDR1 as MNHEY and CDR2 as SVGAGI. CDR3 length: 13 amino acids. The CDR3 sequence: CASRRPDRSGYTF. The CDR3 DNA sequence: TGTGCCAGCAGGAGACCGGACAGGTCTGGCTACACCTTC.

The gene calls are TRBV10-2 and TRBJ2-2, with 10 bases lining up with TRBD2. The CDR3 length is 17 residues. In germline, CDR1 is WSHSY, CDR2 SAAADI. V shed 4 bases and J 5 bases; nucleotides not matched to a gene: 10. CDR3 residues: CASSASGGPGQTGELFF. CDR3 DNA: TGCGCCAGCAGTGCTAGCGGGGGCCCCGGACAAACCGGGGAGCTGTTTTTT.

The chain is built from TRBV19 and TRBJ2-1; D remains ambiguous. The CDR3 runs to 11 residues. V was cut by 1 base and J by 8 bases, with 3 bases left in between. CDR1 LNHDA and CDR2 SQIVND come from the germline V gene (reference sequence). The CDR3 region is CASSIGDEQFF. Written as DNA, the CDR3 is TGTGCCAGTAGTATAGGTGATGAGCAGTTCTTC.

V gene TRBV13 combines with J gene TRBJ1-6; D uncertain. CDR1 is PRHDT, CDR2 FYEKMQ, per germline (reference sequence). The V gene lost 5 bases and the J gene lost 4 bases, with 12 bases spanning the gap. The CDR3 consists of 15 residues. The CDR3: CASSLQKAYNSPLHF. CDR3 sequence (DNA): TGTGCCAGCAGCCTCCAGAAAGCGTATAATTCACCCCTCCACTTT.